This TCR beta chain derives from a study of T cell repertoires in cytomegalovirus infection. Findings and limits, study-wide: It was HLA-C-restricted CMV-specific TCR beta clonotypes that dominated the response ex vivo.

Germline-derived CDR1 and CDR2 are SEHNR and FQNEAQ (reference sequence). V lost 5 bases, J lost 0 bases, and 8 bases stayed unmatched. The CDR3 consists of 17 residues. This clonotype was detected ten times or more. Its target is not known. TCRdb recomputed calls from the reads with MiXCR, one row per CDR3 protein. The table has more than 85,000 distinct CDR3 sequences, roughly a quarter seen once. This sequence was found in a human donor in good health (CMV status not recorded). Some clones in this sample may be carry-over from other donors' samples. Sequenced input: CD8+ T cells from PBMCs. The V and J genes are TRBV7-9 and TRBJ1-5, with 9 bases matching TRBD1. The CDR3 DNA follows: TGTGCCAGCAGCCCTGACAGGGGGACATATAGCAATCAGCCCCAGCATTTT. It codes for CASSPDRGTYSNQPQHF. The full variable domain, its missing parts supplied by reference TRBV7-9 and TRBJ1-5, is DTGVSQNPRHKITKRGQNVTFRCDPISEHNRLYWYRQTLGQGPEFLTYFQNEAQLEKSRLLSDRFSAERPKGSFSTLEIQRTEQGDSAMYLCASSPDRGTYSNQPQHFGDGTRLSIL.